This T cell receptor (beta chain) stems from a study of cytomegalovirus exposure and HLA in healthy donors. The germline CDR1 and CDR2 sequences are MNHNS and SASEGT. V was clipped by 6 bases and J by 4 bases; unmatched bases: 7. The CDR3 covers 15 residues. Regarding the study as a whole: The classifier reportedly diagnosed cytomegalovirus status with high sensitivity and specificity.

PCR involved 60 Vbeta and 13 Jbeta primers. The method was immunoSEQ multiplex PCR; TCRdb's version includes in-frame clones alone and lacks a portion of them. Of about 100,000 clones listed, roughly 78% were seen once; the top ten hold about 0.69%. As regards this clone: Its antigen remains unknown.

This TCR was sampled from an older woman in good health and CMV-seronegative. The sequenced sample was PBMCs. This chain uses TRBV6-1 with TRBJ2-1; TRBD2 aligns across 9 bases. The CDR3 reads CASRVAGAGYNEQFF. CDR3 in DNA: TGTGCCAGCAGGGTAGCGGGAGCGGGATACAATGAGCAGTTCTTC.